The 19 T cell receptor beta chains listed next were all sequenced from one sample in a study of T cells after yellow fever vaccination. TCRdb itself ran the 5' RACE reads through MiXCR, one entry per CDR3 protein. The data show around 300,000 distinct CDR3 sequences, with about 4% seen just once and about 22% held by the top ten. The source was PBMCs, collected 5 days after the yellow fever booster vaccination. The receptor source for this set is a man aged 18 to 35 who received the YFV17D yellow fever vaccine.

This clonotype was seen at least ten times. This chain uses TRBV7-9 with TRBJ2-1, with unresolved D. Deletions cut 1 base from V and 5 bases from J, with 6 bases between. The CDR3 loop spans 13 amino acids. The germline gives CDR1 SEHNR, CDR2 FQNEAQ (reference sequence). Here the CDR3 DNA reads TGTGCCAGCAGCTTAGGTAGACACAATGAGCAGTTCTTC. Encoded protein: CASSLGRHNEQFF.

This clonotype was detected only a few times. The chain joins TRBV5-4 to TRBJ1-2; D is uncertain. V lost 5 bases and J 3 bases, leaving 14 bases between the germline ends. Germline CDR1 SGHNT, CDR2 YYREEE (reference sequence). This CDR3 contains 14 residues. CDR3 nucleotides: TGTGCCAGCAGGAACCCAGACGGGGACTATGGCTACACCTTC. It is translated as CASRNPDGDYGYTF. Full variable domain (outside the CDR3, taken from reference TRBV5-4 and TRBJ1-2): ETGVTQSPTHLIKTRGQQVTLRCSSQSGHNTVSWYQQALGQGPQFIFQYYREEENGRGNFPPRFSGLQFPNYSSELNVNALELDDSALYLCASRNPDGDYGYTFGSGTRLTVV.

V is TRBV6-2 or TRBV6-3 and J is TRBJ2-4, with 10 bases that match TRBD2. The junction had 4 bases not matched to a gene; V was cut back by 2 bases and J by 6 bases. Germline V lookup: CDR1 MNHEY, CDR2 SVGEGT. CDR3 length: 15 residues. The CDR3 bases are TGTGCCAGCAGTTACAAGTCTAGCGGGGGAAACATTCAGTACTTC. Its protein product is CASSYKSSGGNIQYF.

The J gene is TRBJ1-2, the V gene TRBV12-3 or TRBV12-4; D remains ambiguous. The V end lost 10 bases, the J end lost 4 bases, and 10 bases lay between the germline ends. The CDR3 spans 11 residues. Written as DNA, the CDR3 is TGTGCCACCAGCTTGGGCTATGGCTACACCTTC. Its translation: CATSLGYGYTF.

The chain combines TRBV7-9 with TRBJ1-6; D perhaps matches TRBD1 (5 bases). This CDR3 has 13 amino acids. The V gene's germline CDR1 is SEHNR and CDR2 FQNEAQ (reference sequence). Trimming pared 10 bases from V and 7 bases from J, leaving 14 bases between. The CDR3, as DNA: TGTGCCACACCCGGGACGGGGAATTCACCCCTCCACTTT. Protein sequence: CATPGTGNSPLHF.

This clonotype occurred many times. The chain links TRBV5-1 to TRBJ1-5, with unresolved D. Trimming left V 0 bases short and J 4 bases short, with 8 bases between. CDR1 and CDR2 from the germline V gene are SGHRS and YFSETQ. CDR3 length: 14 residues. The CDR3: CASSLVPGNQPQHF. The CDR3 region has the DNA TGCGCCAGCAGCTTGGTCCCCGGGAATCAGCCCCAGCATTTT.

The gene calls are TRBV5-4 and TRBJ1-6, with 10 bases identical to TRBD1. Germline loops: CDR1 SGHNT, CDR2 YYREEE (reference sequence). This CDR3 spans 15 amino acids. Trimming took 5 bases from V and 8 from J; bases not matched to a gene: 7. This chain's CDR3 is CASRSTGTGDSPLHF. Written as DNA, the CDR3 is TGTGCCAGCAGGTCAACCGGGACAGGGGATTCACCCCTCCACTTT.

This clonotype was seen ten or more times. The gene calls are TRBV7-2 and TRBJ1-5; tentative D call: TRBD1 (6 bases). The CDR3 contains 13 residues. Germline V gene lookup returns CDR1 SGHTA and CDR2 FQGNSA. V was clipped by 5 bases and J by 5 bases, with 10 bases between them. The CDR3 nucleotides are TGTGCCAGCAGCCCAGGGGTCGATCAGCCCCAGCATTTT. Protein sequence: CASSPGVDQPQHF.

In its sample, this clonotype was seen a few times. This rearrangement joins TRBV10-3 to TRBJ2-7, with 9 bases matching TRBD2. The germline V gene encodes CDR1 ENHRY and CDR2 SYGVKD. The CDR3 runs 14 residues. Trimming at V came to 3 bases and at J to 7 bases, leaving 7 bases not matched to a gene. CDR3 sequence (DNA): TGTGCCATCAGTGATGGGACTAGCAACCTAGAGCAGTACTTC. Its translation is CAISDGTSNLEQYF.

This chain uses TRBV5-1 with TRBJ1-4; tentatively, D is TRBD1 (5 bases). Trimming removed 4 bases from V and 0 bases from J, with 13 bases in between. CDR3 length: 16 residues. The germline V gene encodes CDR1 SGHRS and CDR2 YFSETQ. The CDR3: CASSVGQLTTNEKLFF. The CDR3 nucleotides are TGCGCCAGCAGCGTGGGGCAGTTAACAACTAATGAAAAACTGTTTTTT. The full variable domain, its missing parts supplied by reference TRBV5-1 and TRBJ1-4, is KAGVTQTPRYLIKTRGQQVTLSCSPISGHRSVSWYQQTPGQGLQFLFEYFSETQRNKGNFPGRFSGRQFSNSRSEMNVSTLELGDSALYLCASSVGQLTTNEKLFFGSGTQLSVL.

This clonotype turned up a few times. J is TRBJ2-7 and V is TRBV6-6, with 10 bases lining up with TRBD1. Looked up from germline, CDR1 is MNHNY and CDR2 is SVGAGI (reference sequence). The CDR3 loop spans 15 amino acids. V lost 7 bases and J lost 4; bases outside the gene matches: 10. The chain's CDR3 is CASTPGTGVTYEQYF. The CDR3 DNA is TGTGCCAGCACCCCCGGGACAGGGGTGACATACGAGCAGTACTTC.

J is TRBJ1-6 and V is TRBV5-8; D is unclear. The CDR3 spans 17 residues. CDR1 is SGHTS, CDR2 YDEGEE, per germline. With 6 bases removed from V and 6 bases from J, the gap between germline ends came to 22 bases. The CDR3 protein is CASTHWGSRRTNSPLHF. In DNA, the CDR3 is TGTGCCAGCACCCATTGGGGATCCAGACGGACTAATTCACCCCTCCACTTT.

The sample holds a few counts of this clonotype. The chain's CDR3 is CASRPTINTDTQYF. CDR3 in DNA: TGTGCCAGCAGACCAACTATAAACACAGATACGCAGTATTTT. The V call is TRBV3-1, the J call TRBJ2-3; D call uncertain. The CDR3 spans 14 residues. Trimming removed 6 bases from V and 2 bases from J, with 12 bases in between. Germline CDR1 and CDR2: LGHDT and YNNKEL (reference sequence).

This clonotype appeared a few times. The chain employs TRBV20-1 and TRBJ1-5; D is unclear. The CDR3 has 13 residues. CDR1 and CDR2 (germline): DFQATT, SNEGSKA (reference sequence). The CDR3, as DNA: TGCAGCACCTCAGCATATAGCAATCAGCCCCAGCATTTT. This codes for CSTSAYSNQPQHF.

A few counts support this clonotype. This sequence joins TRBV21-1 and TRBJ2-1; the D segment call TRBD1 is taken from the table without a DNA check. TRBV21-1 has pseudogene status. The CDR3 runs 17 residues. The CDR3 coding sequence is TGTGCCAGCAGCAAAGCGAGGGACAGAACCGTCTACAATGAGCAGTTCTTC. It codes for CASSKARDRTVYNEQFF.

This chain joins TRBV12-1 and TRBJ2-5. TRBV12-1 is described as a pseudogene. The length of the CDR3 is 14 residues. This chain's CDR3 is CASSPRGNQETQYF. The CDR3 bases are TGTGCCAGCAGCCCGAGGGGTAACCAAGAGACCCAGTACTTC.

This clonotype has more than one count but fewer than ten. The V call is TRBV9, the J call TRBJ2-5; perhaps D is TRBD1 or TRBD2 (5 bases each). The CDR3 loop spans 15 amino acids. Germline values: CDR1 SGDLS, CDR2 YYNGEE. Between the trimmed V and J ends, which lost 4 bases and 5 bases, there was a span of 18 bases. As DNA, the CDR3 is TGTGCCAGCAGCCCAAGGGGAGACCCGGGGGAGACCCAGTACTTC. This sequence encodes CASSPRGDPGETQYF.

A remark on this clonotype: One end of the junction does not line up with germline, which may come from a read error. The CDR3: CSARPTNAGELFF. DNA for the CDR3: TGCAGTGCGCGGCCGACGAACGCCGGGGAGCTGTTTTTT. V gene TRBV20-1 combines with J gene TRBJ2-2; D uncertain. Germline CDR1 and CDR2: DFQATT and SNEGSKA (reference sequence). The CDR3 spans 13 residues.

The chain uses TRBV5-4 and TRBJ2-1; 7 positions match TRBD2. Germline V CDR1 and CDR2: SGHNT, YYREEE (reference sequence). CDR3 size: 14 residues. With V trimmed by 3 bases and J by 7 bases, 7 bases remained unmatched. The CDR3 loop is CASSSPDSGNEQFF. As DNA, the CDR3 is TGTGCCAGCAGCTCCCCTGATAGCGGGAATGAGCAGTTCTTC.